The 19 T cell receptor beta chains presented below share a single source sample, sequenced in a study of shared clonotypes between healthy human individuals. Positively selected for CCR7, the CD45RO-negative cells used as naive CD8 cells excluded terminally differentiated effector memory CD45RA+ cells. Data came from immunoSEQ multiplex PCR; TCRdb stores just in-frame clones and leaves some out. Among about 610,000 clones, approximately 96% were seen once, and the ten largest hold more than 0.085%. The sequenced sample consisted of naive CD8+ T cells sorted from blood. All receptors come from a woman aged 30 to 39 in good health.

The chain links TRBV28 to TRBJ2-5, with D tentatively TRBD1 or TRBD2 (5 bases each). The DNA matches TRBJ2-7 better at its end, which makes the J call doubtful. CDR1 and CDR2 from the germline V gene are MDHEN and SYDVKM. The CDR3 is made up of 12 amino acids. CDR3 in amino acids: CASNRGVDEQYF. The CDR3 nucleotides read TGTGCCAGCAACAGAGGGGTCGACGAGCAGTACTTC.

This sequence joins TRBV6-1 and TRBJ2-7; D gene ambiguous. The CDR3 loop spans 10 amino acids. V gave up 1 base and J gave up 5 bases, with 0 bases separating them. Germline V lookup: CDR1 MNHNS, CDR2 SASEGT. CDR3 sequence reads: CASSEDEQYF. Written as DNA, the CDR3 is TGTGCCAGCAGTGAAGACGAGCAGTACTTC.

This chain uses TRBV4-1 with TRBJ2-1, with TRBD2 identical over 9 bases. Germline CDR1 and CDR2: MGHRA and YSYEKL. The CDR3 loop spans 15 amino acids. V was clipped by 1 base and J by 9 bases; unmatched bases: 7. CDR3 loop: CASSQASKREVEQFF. The CDR3 nucleotides are TGCGCCAGCAGCCAAGCGTCGAAGCGGGAGGTTGAGCAGTTCTTC.

This sequence joins TRBV28 and TRBJ2-2; D is perhaps TRBD2 (5 bases). Germline lookup yields CDR1 MDHEN and CDR2 SYDVKM. The length of the CDR3 is 15 residues. The V and J ends lost 7 bases and 3 bases respectively, with 15 bases between them. Here the CDR3 DNA reads TGTGCCAGCAAACCGGAGCAGGAGGACACCGGGGAGCTGTTTTTT. It encodes CASKPEQEDTGELFF.

This clone appeared once. The chain combines TRBV30 with TRBJ2-7; the D gene is possibly TRBD1 (6 bases). The germline gives CDR1 GTSNPN, CDR2 SVGIG (reference sequence). CDR3 size: 12 residues. The ends were cut back, 4 bases at V and 4 bases at J, with 11 bases in the middle. This CDR3 reads CAWMDSFYEQYF. The DNA of the CDR3 is TGTGCCTGGATGGACAGTTTTTACGAGCAGTACTTC.

The chain links TRBV28 to TRBJ1-5; 7 bases agree with TRBD1. Germline loops: CDR1 MDHEN, CDR2 SYDVKM. V shed 5 bases and J 7 bases; nucleotides not matched to a gene: 8. CDR3 length equals 14 residues. In DNA, the CDR3 is TGTGCCAGCAGTCTACAGACAGGGAAACAGCCCCAGCATTTT. This sequence encodes CASSLQTGKQPQHF.

The rearrangement uses TRBV7-7 and TRBJ2-3; D might be TRBD2 (6 bases). Trimming pared 5 bases from V and 6 bases from J, leaving 18 bases between. CDR1 is SSHAT, CDR2 FNYEAQ, per germline (reference sequence). This CDR3 has 15 residues. For the CDR3, the DNA is TGTGCCAGCAGCCCCACTCGACTAGGGTCGGATACGCAGTATTTT. Residues: CASSPTRLGSDTQYF.

The chain recombines TRBV27 with TRBJ2-7; D call uncertain. Between the trimmed V and J ends, which lost 4 bases and 2 bases, there was a span of 9 bases. This CDR3 contains 13 residues. The V gene's germline CDR1 is MNHEY and CDR2 SMNVEV (reference sequence). The CDR3 DNA sequence: TGTGCCAGCAGTTCAGGCCATACCTACGAGCAGTACTTC. Amino acid sequence: CASSSGHTYEQYF.

The genes are TRBV14 and TRBJ2-1, with D hard to call. The germline V gene has CDR1 SGHDN and CDR2 FVKESK. CDR3 length: 15 amino acids. Trimming pared 1 base from V and 0 bases from J, leaving 7 bases between. CDR3 region: CASSQVESSYNEQFF. CDR3 nucleotides: TGTGCCAGCAGCCAAGTGGAGAGCTCCTACAATGAGCAGTTCTTC. The full variable domain, rest sourced from reference TRBV14 and TRBJ2-1, is EAGVTQFPSHSVIEKGQTVTLRCDPISGHDNLYWYRRVMGKEIKFLLHFVKESKQDESGMPNNRFLAERTGGTYSTLKVQPAELEDSGVYFCASSQVESSYNEQFFGPGTRLTVL.

The genes are TRBV28 and TRBJ2-7; D ambiguous. The germline V gene has CDR1 MDHEN and CDR2 SYDVKM. V was cut by 7 bases and J by 0 bases, with 10 bases left in between. This CDR3 has 13 amino acids. The DNA for the CDR3 is TGTGCCAGCAACGGCCCGAGCTCCTACGAGCAGTACTTC. As protein: CASNGPSSYEQYF.

This chain uses TRBV7-2 with TRBJ2-7; TRBD2 matches at 9 bases. After removal of 5 bases from V and 2 bases from J, the junction contained 7 bases not matched to a gene. CDR1 is SGHTA and CDR2 is FQGNSA in the germline V gene. The CDR3 contains 15 residues. CDR3 region: CASSQNSGRPYEQYF. Written as DNA, the CDR3 is TGTGCCAGCAGCCAAAATAGCGGGAGACCCTACGAGCAGTACTTC. The whole variable domain, filled in from reference TRBV7-2 and TRBJ2-7, reads GAGVSQSPSNKVTEKGKDVELRCDPISGHTALYWYRQSLGQGLEFLIYFQGNSAPDKSGLPSDRFSAERTGGSVSTLTIQRTQQEDSAVYLCASSQNSGRPYEQYFGPGTRLTVT.

This chain links TRBV7-8 with TRBJ2-7; maybe TRBD2 (7 bases). The CDR3 contains 16 residues. Between the trimmed V and J ends, which lost 3 bases and 3 bases, there was a span of 18 bases. The germline CDR1 and CDR2 sequences are SGHVS and FQNEAQ. The CDR3 here is CASSFRRGRVIYEQYF. The DNA for the CDR3 is TGTGCCAGCAGCTTCCGTAGGGGGAGGGTCATCTACGAGCAGTACTTC.

The chain joins TRBV6-1 to TRBJ2-5; TRBD1 aligns across 10 bases. TRBJ2-7 explains the end of the DNA better; the J call may be wrong. This CDR3 is 20 amino acids long. CDR1 is MNHNS, CDR2 SASEGT, per germline. This CDR3 is CASSADRGRTIKRTTYEQYF. DNA for the CDR3: TGTGCCAGCAGTGCTGACAGGGGGCGTACCATCAAGCGTACGACCTACGAGCAGTACTTC.

The sample holds one count of this clone. The rearrangement uses TRBV11-1 and TRBJ2-7; TRBD2 matches 7 bases. Germline assignment: CDR1 SGHAT and CDR2 FQDESV (reference sequence). This CDR3 contains 15 residues. V was pared by 3 bases and J by 2 bases, with 7 bases of the junction left unmatched. The CDR3, as DNA: TGTGCCAGCAGCTTGGCTCGGGGGGAACCCTACGAGCAGTACTTC. It translates to CASSLARGEPYEQYF.

This chain uses TRBV7-9 with TRBJ2-7, with 14 bases that match TRBD2. V dropped 2 bases and J dropped 0; count of bases not matched to a gene: 6. The CDR3 has 18 residues. Germline lookup yields CDR1 SEHNR and CDR2 FQNEAQ (reference sequence). CDR3 nucleotides: TGTGCCAGCAGCTTACAAGCGGGACTAGCGGGAGTCTCCTACGAGCAGTACTTC. Translation gives CASSLQAGLAGVSYEQYF.

The V call is TRBV9, the J call TRBJ2-6; D is perhaps TRBD1 (6 bases). V was trimmed by 4 bases and J by 0 bases, leaving 23 bases between them. Germline V gives CDR1 SGDLS, CDR2 YYNGEE. CDR3 size: 20 residues. The DNA for the CDR3 is TGTGCCAGCAGCTATTCGGACCGGGACACCGCGTTCTCTGGGGCCAACGTCCTGACTTTC. Translation gives CASSYSDRDTAFSGANVLTF. The full variable domain, in which reference TRBV9 and TRBJ2-6 provide the parts outside the CDR3, is DSGVTQTPKHLITATGQRVTLRCSPRSGDLSVYWYQQSLDQGLQFLIQYYNGEERAKGNILERFSAQQFPDLHSELNLSSLELGDSALYFCASSYSDRDTAFSGANVLTFGAGSRLTVL.

V usage is TRBV4-1 and J usage is TRBJ2-7, with 11 positions matching TRBD2. CDR3 size: 19 residues. J gave up 4 bases and V 1 base, and 15 bases lay outside the gene matches. Germline assignment: CDR1 MGHRA and CDR2 YSYEKL. CDR3 residues: CASSQGFIGTSGGEYEQYF. As DNA, the CDR3 is TGCGCCAGCAGCCAAGGGTTTATTGGGACTAGCGGAGGGGAATACGAGCAGTACTTC.

This clone has a single count. J is TRBJ1-2 and V is TRBV7-9; tentative D call: TRBD1 (6 bases). The CDR3 runs 15 residues. Germline CDR1 SEHNR, CDR2 FQNEAQ (reference sequence). V shed 3 bases and J shed 5 bases, with 16 bases lying between them. CDR3 amino acids: CASSFLRDTAYGYTF. CDR3 DNA: TGTGCCAGCAGCTTTCTTCGGGACACAGCTTATGGCTACACCTTC.

The rearrangement links TRBV5-6 to TRBJ2-1; 7 bases map to TRBD2. Trimming took 3 bases from V and 7 from J; bases not matched to a gene: 7. The germline CDR1 and CDR2 sequences are SGHDT and YYEEEE. CDR3 length: 14 residues. The CDR3 bases are TGTGCCAGCAGCTGGACTAGTCCCCCAAATGAGCAGTTCTTC. This codes for CASSWTSPPNEQFF.